The source of this TCR beta chain is a study of T cell repertoires in cytomegalovirus infection (dated by TCRdb to about 2019). About the full investigation: Recently identified HLA-C-restricted CMV epitopes, whose presentation resists viral immunomodulation, were targeted by peptide stimulations together with well-studied HLA-B-restricted epitopes. The HLA type of each donor mattered for the analysis, because public TCR beta signatures pointed to carriage of CMV infection along with the matching HLA type. On the study overall, not on this receptor specifically: The ex vivo response was dominated by HLA-C-restricted CMV-specific TCR beta clonotypes, and the single most frequent clonotype in two of eight donors was supplied by these HLA-C-restricted clonotypes. In both this cohort and an independent cohort of 350 or so donors, the cumulative frequency of public TCR beta family members distinguished carriers of CMV infection plus the relevant HLA type.

The junction carries 15 bases between V and J, which are trimmed by 6 bases and 0 bases respectively. CDR1 SGHTA and CDR2 FQGNSA are derived from the germline V gene. The CDR3 starts with the cysteine, ends with the phenylalanine, and has 15 residues. Here the CDR3 DNA is all that survives: 45 bases in frame from base 1. The treatment or condition label here, explained by the study, means: in vitro stimulation with specific CMV peptide epitopes to enrich CMV-specific T cells. Reads for this sample came from an Illumina HiSeq 1500. TCRdb reworked the public reads: Q25 trimming with fastp, MiXCR clone assembly, productive beta chains retained. For every CDR3 protein sequence, its rows merge into one entry that carries the most common genes and DNA. The sample table shows nearly 700,000 distinct CDR3 sequences, and roughly 36% are seen once. Together, the top ten hold 18% of the sample. This clonotype turned up a few times. No antigen is known for it. Base qualities were left out, and no much larger clone turns up one base away.

The chain couples TRBV7-2 to TRBJ2-7, with the D gene tentatively TRBD1 or TRBD2, based on 5 matching bases in each. The TCR was taken from a human donor in good health (CMV status not recorded). Some clones in this sample may be carry-over from other donors' samples. Sequencing was performed on cultured PBMCs, taken from culture after CMV antigen stimulation. CDR3 region: CASRRAGTDSYEQYF. Here is the DNA: TGTGCCAGCAGGCGAGCCGGGACCGACTCCTACGAGCAGTACTTC. Here the CDR3 is joined to the reference TRBV7-2 and TRBJ2-7 genes, and the full variable domain is: GAGVSQSPSNKVTEKGKDVELRCDPISGHTALYWYRQSLGQGLEFLIYFQGNSAPDKSGLPSDRFSAERTGGSVSTLTIQRTQQEDSAVYLCASRRAGTDSYEQYFGPGTRLTVT.